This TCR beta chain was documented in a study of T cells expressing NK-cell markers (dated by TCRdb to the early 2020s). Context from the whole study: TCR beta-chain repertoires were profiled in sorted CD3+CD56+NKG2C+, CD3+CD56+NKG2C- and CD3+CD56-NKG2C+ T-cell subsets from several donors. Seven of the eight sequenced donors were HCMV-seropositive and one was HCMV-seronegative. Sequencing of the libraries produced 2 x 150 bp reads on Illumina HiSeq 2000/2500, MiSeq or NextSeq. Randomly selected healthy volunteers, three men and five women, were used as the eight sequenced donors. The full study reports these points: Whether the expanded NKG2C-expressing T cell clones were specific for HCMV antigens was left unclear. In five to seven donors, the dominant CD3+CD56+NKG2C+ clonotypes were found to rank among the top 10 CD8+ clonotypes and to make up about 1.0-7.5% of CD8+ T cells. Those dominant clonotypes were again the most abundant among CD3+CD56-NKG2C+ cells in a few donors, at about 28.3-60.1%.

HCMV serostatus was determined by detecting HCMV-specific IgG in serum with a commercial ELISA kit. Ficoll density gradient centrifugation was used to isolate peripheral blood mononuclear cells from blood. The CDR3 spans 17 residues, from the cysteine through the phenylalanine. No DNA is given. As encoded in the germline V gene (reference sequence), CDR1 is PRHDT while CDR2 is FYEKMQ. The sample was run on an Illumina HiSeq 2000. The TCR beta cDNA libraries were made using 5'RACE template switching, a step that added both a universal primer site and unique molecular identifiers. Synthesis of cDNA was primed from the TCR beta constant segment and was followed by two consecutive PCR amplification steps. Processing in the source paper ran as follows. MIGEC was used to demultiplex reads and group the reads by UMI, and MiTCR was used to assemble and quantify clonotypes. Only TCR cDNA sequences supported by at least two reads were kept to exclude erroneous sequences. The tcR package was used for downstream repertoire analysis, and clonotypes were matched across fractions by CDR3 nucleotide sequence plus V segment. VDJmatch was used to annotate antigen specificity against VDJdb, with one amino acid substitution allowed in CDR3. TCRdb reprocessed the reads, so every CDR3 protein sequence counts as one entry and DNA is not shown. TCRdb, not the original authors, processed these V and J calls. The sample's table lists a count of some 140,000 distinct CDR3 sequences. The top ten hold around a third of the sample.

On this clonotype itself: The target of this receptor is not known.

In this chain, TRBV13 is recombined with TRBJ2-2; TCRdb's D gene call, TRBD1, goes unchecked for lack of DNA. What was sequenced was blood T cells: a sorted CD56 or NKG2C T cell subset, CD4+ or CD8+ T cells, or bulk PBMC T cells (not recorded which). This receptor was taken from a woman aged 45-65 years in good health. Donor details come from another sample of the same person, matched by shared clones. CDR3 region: CASSLEGDTTAAGELFF.